This TCR beta chain was sequenced in a study of technical replicates of blood from a few donors. Method: immunoSEQ multiplex PCR; TCRdb's copy keeps in-frame clones and lacks some. The table lists about 84,000 clones, 90% to 95% of them singletons, with 0.2% to 0.25% in the top ten. The sequenced sample was T cells isolated from PBMCs. The sequence was collected from a human donor in good health.

CDR3 sequence reads: CASSPPFEGTQYEQYF. CDR3 nucleotides: TGTGCCAGCAGTCCCCCCTTCGAGGGAACACAGTACGAGCAGTACTTC. The rearrangement joins TRBV2 to TRBJ2-7; a weak D match, TRBD2 (5 bases). Germline V gene sequence: CDR1 SNHLY, CDR2 FYNNEI. The CDR3 loop spans 16 amino acids. Deletions cut 5 bases from V and 4 bases from J, with 21 bases between. The whole variable domain, filled in from reference TRBV2 and TRBJ2-7, reads EPEVTQTPSHQVTQMGQEVILRCVPISNHLYFYWYRQILGQKVEFLVSFYNNEISEKSEIFDDQFSVERPDGSNFTLKIRSTKLEDSAMYFCASSPPFEGTQYEQYFGPGTRLTVT.